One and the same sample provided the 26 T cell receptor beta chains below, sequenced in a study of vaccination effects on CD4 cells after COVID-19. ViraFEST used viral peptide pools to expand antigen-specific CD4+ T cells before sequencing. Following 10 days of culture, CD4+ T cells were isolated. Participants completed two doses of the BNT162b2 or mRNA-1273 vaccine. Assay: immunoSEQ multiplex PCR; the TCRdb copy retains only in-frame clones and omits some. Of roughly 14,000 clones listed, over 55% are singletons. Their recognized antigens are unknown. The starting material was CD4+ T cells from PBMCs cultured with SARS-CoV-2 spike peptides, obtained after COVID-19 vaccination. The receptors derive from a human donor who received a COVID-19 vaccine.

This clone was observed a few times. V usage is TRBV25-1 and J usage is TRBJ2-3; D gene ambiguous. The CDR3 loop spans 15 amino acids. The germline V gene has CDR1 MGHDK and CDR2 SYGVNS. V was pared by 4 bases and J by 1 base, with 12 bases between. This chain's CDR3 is CASSVASPRTDTQYF. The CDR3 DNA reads TGTGCCAGCAGTGTGGCGTCGCCCCGCACAGATACGCAGTATTTT.

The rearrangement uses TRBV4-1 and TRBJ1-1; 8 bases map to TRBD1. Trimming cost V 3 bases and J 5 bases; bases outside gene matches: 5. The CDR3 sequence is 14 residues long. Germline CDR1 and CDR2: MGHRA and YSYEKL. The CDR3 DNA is TGCGCCAGCAGCCAGGCAGGGGGCAGGACTGAAGCTTTCTTT. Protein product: CASSQAGGRTEAFF.

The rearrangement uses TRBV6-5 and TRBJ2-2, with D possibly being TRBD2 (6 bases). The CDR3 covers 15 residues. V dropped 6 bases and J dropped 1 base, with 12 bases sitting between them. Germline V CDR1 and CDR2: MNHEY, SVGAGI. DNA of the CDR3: TGTGCCAGCAGAAAGGGGACTCTGAACACCGGGGAGCTGTTTTTT. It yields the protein CASRKGTLNTGELFF.

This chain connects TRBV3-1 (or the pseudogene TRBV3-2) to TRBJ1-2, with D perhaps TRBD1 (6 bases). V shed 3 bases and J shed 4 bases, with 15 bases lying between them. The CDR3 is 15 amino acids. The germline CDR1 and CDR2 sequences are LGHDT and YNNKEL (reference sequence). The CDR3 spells CASSHRRGGAYGYTF. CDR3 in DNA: TGTGCCAGCAGCCACAGGAGGGGGGGGGCCTATGGCTACACCTTC.

Here the CDR3 reads CATSVRVWETQYF. CDR3 DNA sequence: TGTGCCACCAGTGTCAGGGTGTGGGAGACCCAGTACTTC. The rearrangement uses TRBV24-1 and TRBJ2-5; the D gene is possibly TRBD1 (5 bases). Germline V gene sequence: CDR1 KGHDR, CDR2 SFDVKD. CDR3 length equals 13 residues. Trimming shortened V by 5 bases and J by 5 bases, and 11 bases separated the two germline ends.

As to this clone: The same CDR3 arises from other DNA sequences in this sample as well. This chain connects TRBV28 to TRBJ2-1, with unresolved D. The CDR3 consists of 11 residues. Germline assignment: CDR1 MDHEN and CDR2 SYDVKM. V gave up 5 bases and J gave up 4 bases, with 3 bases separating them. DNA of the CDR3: TGTGCCAGCAGTGGGTACAATGAGCAGTTCTTC. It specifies CASSGYNEQFF. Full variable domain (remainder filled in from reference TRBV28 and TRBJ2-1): DVKVTQSSRYLVKRTGEKVFLECVQDMDHENMFWYRQDPGLGLRLIYFSYDVKMKEKGDIPEGYSVSREKKERFSLILESASTNQTSMYLCASSGYNEQFFGPGTRLTVL.

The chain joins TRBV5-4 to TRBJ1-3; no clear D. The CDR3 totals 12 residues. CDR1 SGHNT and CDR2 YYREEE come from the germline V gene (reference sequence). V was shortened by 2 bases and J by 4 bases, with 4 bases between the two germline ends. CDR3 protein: CASSFRGNTIYF. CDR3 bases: TGTGCCAGCAGCTTCAGAGGAAACACCATATATTTT.

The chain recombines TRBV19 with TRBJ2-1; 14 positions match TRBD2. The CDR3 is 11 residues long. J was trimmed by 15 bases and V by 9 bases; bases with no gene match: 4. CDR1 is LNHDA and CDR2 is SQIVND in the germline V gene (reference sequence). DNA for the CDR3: TGTGCCAGCCGACTAGCGGGAGGGCTGTTCTTC. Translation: CASRLAGGLFF.

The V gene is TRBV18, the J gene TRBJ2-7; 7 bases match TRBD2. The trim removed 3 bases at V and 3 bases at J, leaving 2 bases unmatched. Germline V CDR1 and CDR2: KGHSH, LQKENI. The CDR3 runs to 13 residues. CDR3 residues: CASSPGGDYEQYF. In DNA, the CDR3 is TGTGCCAGCTCACCTGGGGGGGACTACGAGCAGTACTTC.

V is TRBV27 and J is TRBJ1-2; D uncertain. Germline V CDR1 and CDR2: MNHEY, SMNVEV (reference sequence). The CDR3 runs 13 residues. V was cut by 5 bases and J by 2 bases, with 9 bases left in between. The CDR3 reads CASSPATNYGYTF. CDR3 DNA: TGTGCCAGCAGTCCCGCAACCAACTATGGCTACACCTTC.

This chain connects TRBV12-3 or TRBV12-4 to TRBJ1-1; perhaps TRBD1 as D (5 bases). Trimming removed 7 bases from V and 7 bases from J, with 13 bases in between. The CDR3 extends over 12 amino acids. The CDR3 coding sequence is TGTGCCAGCACCATGGGGGTGAGTGAAGCTTTCTTT. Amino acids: CASTMGVSEAFF.

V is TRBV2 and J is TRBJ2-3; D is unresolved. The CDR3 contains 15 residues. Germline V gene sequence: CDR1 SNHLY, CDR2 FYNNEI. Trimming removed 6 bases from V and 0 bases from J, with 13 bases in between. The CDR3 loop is CASRNFGHSTDTQYF. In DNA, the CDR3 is TGTGCCAGCAGGAACTTCGGTCATAGCACAGATACGCAGTATTTT.

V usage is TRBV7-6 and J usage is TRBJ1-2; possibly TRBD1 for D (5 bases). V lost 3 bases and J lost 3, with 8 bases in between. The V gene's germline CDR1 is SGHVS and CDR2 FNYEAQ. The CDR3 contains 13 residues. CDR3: CASSFLGDYGYTF. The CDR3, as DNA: TGTGCCAGCAGCTTTCTGGGGGACTATGGCTACACCTTC.

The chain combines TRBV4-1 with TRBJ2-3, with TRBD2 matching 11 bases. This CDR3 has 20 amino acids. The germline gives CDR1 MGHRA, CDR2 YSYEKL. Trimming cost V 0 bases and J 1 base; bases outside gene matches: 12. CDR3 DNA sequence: TGCGCCAGCAGCCAAGAAGGGTCTAGCGGGGGGCGTTTGGGCACAGATACGCAGTATTTT. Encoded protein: CASSQEGSSGGRLGTDTQYF.

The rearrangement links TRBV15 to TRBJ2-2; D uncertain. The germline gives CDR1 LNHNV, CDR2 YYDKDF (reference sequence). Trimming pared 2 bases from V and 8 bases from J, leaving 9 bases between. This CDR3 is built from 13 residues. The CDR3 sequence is CATSRQRRGELFF. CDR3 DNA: TGTGCCACCAGCAGACAACGCAGGGGGGAGCTGTTTTTT.

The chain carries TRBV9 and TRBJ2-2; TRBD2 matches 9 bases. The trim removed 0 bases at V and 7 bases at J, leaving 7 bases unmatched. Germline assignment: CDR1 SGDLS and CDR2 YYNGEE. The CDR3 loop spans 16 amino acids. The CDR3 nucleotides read TGTGCCAGCAGCGTAGTAGCGGGGGCCACGGGCGGGGAGCTGTTTTTT. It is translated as CASSVVAGATGGELFF.

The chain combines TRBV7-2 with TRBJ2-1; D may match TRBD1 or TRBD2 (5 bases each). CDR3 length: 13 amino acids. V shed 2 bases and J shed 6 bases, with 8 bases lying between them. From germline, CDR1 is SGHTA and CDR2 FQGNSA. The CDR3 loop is CASSLQGRNEQFF. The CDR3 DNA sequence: TGTGCCAGCAGCTTACAGGGACGCAATGAGCAGTTCTTC.

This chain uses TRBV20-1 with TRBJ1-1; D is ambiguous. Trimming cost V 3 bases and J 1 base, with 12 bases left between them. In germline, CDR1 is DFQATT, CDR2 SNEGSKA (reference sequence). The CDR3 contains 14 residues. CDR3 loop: CSASWPVRNTEAFF. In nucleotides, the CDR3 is TGCAGTGCTAGTTGGCCTGTGCGGAACACTGAAGCTTTCTTT.

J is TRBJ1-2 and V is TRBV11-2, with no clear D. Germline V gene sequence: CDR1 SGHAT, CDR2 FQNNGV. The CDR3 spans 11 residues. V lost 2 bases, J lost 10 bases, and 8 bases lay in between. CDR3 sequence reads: CASSLRPDYTF. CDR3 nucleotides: TGTGCCAGCAGCTTACGGCCTGACTACACCTTC.

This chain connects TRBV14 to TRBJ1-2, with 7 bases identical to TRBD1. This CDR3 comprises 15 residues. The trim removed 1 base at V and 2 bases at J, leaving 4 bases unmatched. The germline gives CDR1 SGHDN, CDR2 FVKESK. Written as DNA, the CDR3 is TGTGCCAGCAGCCAAGGTACAGGGGCGAACTATGGCTACACCTTC. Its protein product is CASSQGTGANYGYTF.

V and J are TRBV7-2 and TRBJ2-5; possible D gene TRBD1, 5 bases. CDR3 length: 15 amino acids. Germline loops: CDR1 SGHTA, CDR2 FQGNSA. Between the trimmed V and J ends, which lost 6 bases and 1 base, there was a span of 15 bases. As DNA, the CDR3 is TGTGCCAGCAGACAAAACCGACAGCCCCAAGAGACCCAGTACTTC. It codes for CASRQNRQPQETQYF.

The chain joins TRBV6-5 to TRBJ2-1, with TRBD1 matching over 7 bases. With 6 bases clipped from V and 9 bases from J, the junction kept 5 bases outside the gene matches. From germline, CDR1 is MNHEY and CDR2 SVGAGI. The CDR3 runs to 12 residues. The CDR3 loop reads CASSPRGTEQFF. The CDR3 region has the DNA TGTGCCAGCAGCCCCAGGGGGACTGAGCAGTTCTTC.

CDR3 amino acids: CASSGRTGFMDTQYF. The CDR3 bases are TGTGCCAGCAGCGGACGGACGGGGTTCATGGATACGCAGTATTTT. The chain joins TRBV9 to TRBJ2-3; tentatively, D is TRBD2 (5 bases). CDR1 and CDR2 (germline): SGDLS, YYNGEE. V lost 3 bases and J lost 6, with 17 bases in between. CDR3 length: 15 residues.

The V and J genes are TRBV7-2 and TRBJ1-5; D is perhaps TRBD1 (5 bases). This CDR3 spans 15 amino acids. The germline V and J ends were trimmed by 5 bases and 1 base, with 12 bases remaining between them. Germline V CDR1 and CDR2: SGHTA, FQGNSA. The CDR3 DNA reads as TGTGCCAGCAGCCCAAAGCGGGGGAGCAATCAGCCCCAGCATTTT. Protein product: CASSPKRGSNQPQHF.

CDR3 DNA sequence: TGTGCCAGCACCCATGGACAGGGTAACCATGAGCAGTTCTTC. Its translation: CASTHGQGNHEQFF. The chain combines TRBV2 with TRBJ2-1; 8 bases map to TRBD1. Per the germline V gene, CDR1 is SNHLY and CDR2 is FYNNEI. This CDR3 is built from 14 residues. The V and J ends lost 7 bases and 8 bases, in that order; junction bases with no gene match: 10.

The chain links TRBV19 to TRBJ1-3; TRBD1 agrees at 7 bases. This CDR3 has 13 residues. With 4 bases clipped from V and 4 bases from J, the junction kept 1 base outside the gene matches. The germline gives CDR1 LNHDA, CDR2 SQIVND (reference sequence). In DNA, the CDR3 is TGTGCCAGTAGTAGGGACAGCGGAAACACCATATATTTT. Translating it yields CASSRDSGNTIYF.